Below are 13 T cell receptor beta chains sequenced from a single sample in a study of human T cells and chemical hapten exposure. TCRdb re-analysed the RACE reads in MiXCR, keeping a single row per CDR3 protein. The sample carries tens of thousands of distinct CDR3 sequences, approximately 11% recorded once. Time point denoted: pre-sensitization, week 0. The treatment denotes: therapeutic diphenylcyclopropenone sensitization with weekly scalp DPC. The starting material was whole blood, obtained in connection with sensitization to the hapten diphenylcyclopropenone (DPC). Receptors were obtained from a woman aged 45-65 years with alopecia areata. Some clones in this sample may be carry-over from other donors' samples.

This clonotype was picked up a small number of times. The DNA of the CDR3 is TGTGCCAGCAGCGGAAACAGGGGTAATAATTCACCCCTCCACTTT. Translating it yields CASSGNRGNNSPLHF. The chain joins TRBV7-2 to TRBJ1-6, with TRBD1 matching 7 bases. CDR1 and CDR2 from the germline V gene are SGHTA and FQGNSA. J lost 5 bases, V lost 5 bases, and 6 bases had no gene match. The CDR3 runs 15 residues.

This clonotype has at least ten counts. The chain employs TRBV28 and TRBJ2-3; maybe TRBD1 (6 bases). V was clipped by 6 bases and J by 4 bases, with 14 bases between them. This CDR3 is built from 14 residues. The germline V gene has CDR1 MDHEN and CDR2 SYDVKM. CDR3 sequence: CASRLLQGPDTQYF. The CDR3 DNA sequence: TGTGCCAGCAGACTCCTTCAGGGGCCAGATACGCAGTATTTT.

This clonotype has at least ten counts. The CDR3 coding sequence is TGTGCCAGCAGACCGGTCGGGGGTGGGTACGAGCAGTACTTC. Encoded protein: CASRPVGGGYEQYF. The chain carries TRBV28 and TRBJ2-7; perhaps TRBD2 as D (6 bases). The germline V and J ends were trimmed by 6 bases and 4 bases, with 16 bases remaining between them. CDR1 is MDHEN and CDR2 is SYDVKM in the germline V gene. The CDR3 has 14 residues. Complete variable domain (other parts from reference TRBV28 and TRBJ2-7): DVKVTQSSRYLVKRTGEKVFLECVQDMDHENMFWYRQDPGLGLRLIYFSYDVKMKEKGDIPEGYSVSREKKERFSLILESASTNQTSMYLCASRPVGGGYEQYFGPGTRLTVT.

The rearrangement joins TRBV12-3 or TRBV12-4 to TRBJ1-1; no clear D gene. CDR3 length equals 13 residues. V was shortened by 6 bases and J by 12 bases, with 20 bases between the two germline ends. CDR3 loop: CASRISRYGGTFF. CDR3 bases: TGTGCCAGCAGAATTAGTAGGTATGGTGGGACTTTCTTT.

This clonotype was observed a handful of times. The V gene is TRBV14, the J gene TRBJ2-3; TRBD2 agrees at 7 bases. CDR1 and CDR2 (germline): SGHDN, FVKESK. The CDR3 is 17 amino acids. Trimming at V came to 0 bases and at J to 0 bases, leaving 6 bases not matched to a gene. DNA of the CDR3: TGTGCCAGCAGCCAAGATCTTCTAGCGGCCAGCACAGATACGCAGTATTTT. This sequence encodes CASSQDLLAASTDTQYF.

This clonotype was seen repeatedly, ten times or more. The rearrangement links TRBV18 to TRBJ1-1; D ambiguous. The CDR3 spans 13 residues. Germline V gene data show CDR1 as KGHSH and CDR2 as LQKENI. Trimming stripped 0 bases from V and 1 base from J, with 3 bases between. The CDR3 protein is CASSPPWNTEAFF. The CDR3 nucleotides read TGTGCCAGCTCACCACCCTGGAACACTGAAGCTTTCTTT.

This clonotype appeared many times. The V gene is TRBV5-1, the J gene TRBJ2-1, with 9 nucleotides matching TRBD1. Germline CDR1 reads SGHRS; CDR2 reads YFSETQ. The CDR3 consists of 16 residues. V dropped 1 base and J dropped 5; count of bases not matched to a gene: 7. In DNA form, the CDR3 reads TGCGCCAGCAGCTTGACTTCCGGGACAGGGCACAATGAGCAGTTCTTC. Encoded protein: CASSLTSGTGHNEQFF.

The chain carries TRBV20-1 and TRBJ2-3; tentative D call: TRBD2 (6 bases). The length of the CDR3 is 14 residues. Germline CDR1 DFQATT, CDR2 SNEGSKA (reference sequence). With 5 bases removed from V and 4 bases from J, the gap between germline ends came to 16 bases. The CDR3 region is CSAAPTASADTQYF. CDR3 in DNA: TGCAGTGCTGCCCCTACCGCTAGCGCAGATACGCAGTATTTT.

V usage is TRBV7-8 and J usage is TRBJ1-1; D might be TRBD1 (6 bases). Germline assignment: CDR1 SGHVS and CDR2 FQNEAQ. Trimming removed 5 bases at V and 0 bases at J, with 13 bases between. The CDR3 sequence is 15 residues long. The CDR3 nucleotides read TGTGCCAGCAGCCTCAGGCAGGGGATGAACACTGAAGCTTTCTTT. Protein sequence: CASSLRQGMNTEAFF.

V gene TRBV14 combines with J gene TRBJ2-6, with D possibly being TRBD1 (5 bases). The length of the CDR3 is 13 residues. Germline lookup yields CDR1 SGHDN and CDR2 FVKESK. V was shortened by 8 bases and J by 1 base, with 6 bases between the two germline ends. CDR3 DNA: TGTGCCAGCGGACATTCTGGGGCCAACGTCCTGACTTTC. Translated, it gives CASGHSGANVLTF.

A few counts support this clonotype. The chain links TRBV28 to TRBJ1-1; D remains unclear. From germline, CDR1 is MDHEN and CDR2 SYDVKM. V was shortened by 1 base and J by 5 bases, with 8 bases between the two germline ends. The CDR3 runs 13 residues. The CDR3 region is CASSLSRQTEAFF. The CDR3 DNA reads as TGTGCCAGCAGTTTATCCAGGCAAACTGAAGCTTTCTTT.

This clonotype was observed a few times. The chain has TRBV5-4 and TRBJ2-3; D remains unclear. This CDR3 has 14 residues. Trimming pared 2 bases from V and 2 bases from J, leaving 9 bases between. CDR1 is SGHNT and CDR2 is YYREEE in the germline V gene (reference sequence). In nucleotides, the CDR3 is TGTGCCAGCAGCTTAGTAGTTTCCACAGATACGCAGTATTTT. It yields the protein CASSLVVSTDTQYF.

This clonotype was seen more than once but under ten times. J is TRBJ1-4 and V is TRBV18; D gene uncertain. The CDR3 is made up of 17 amino acids. Trimming left V 6 bases short and J 4 bases short, with 21 bases between. Germline lookup yields CDR1 KGHSH and CDR2 LQKENI. CDR3 region: CASSLKVPTTSNEKLFF. The CDR3 DNA sequence: TGTGCCAGCTCGCTCAAAGTCCCCACGACAAGTAATGAAAAACTGTTTTTT. The variable domain in full, with the rest retrieved from reference TRBV18 and TRBJ1-4, is NAGVMQNPRHLVRRRGQEARLRCSPMKGHSHVYWYRQLPEEGLKFMVYLQKENIIDESGMPKERFSAEFPKEGPSILRIQQVVRGDSAAYFCASSLKVPTTSNEKLFFGSGTQLSVL.